These 26 T cell receptor beta chains were sequenced from one sample in a study of cytomegalovirus exposure and HLA in healthy donors. PCR primers comprised 60 Vbeta and 13 Jbeta primers. Sequencing was performed with immunoSEQ multiplex PCR; in TCRdb, only in-frame clones are kept and a portion is missing. The profile covers 200,000 to 250,000 clones, with more than 75% appearing a single time and less than 3% taken by the ten largest. The material sequenced was PBMCs. The receptors shown here come from a woman aged 40-49 years in good health and CMV-seronegative.

This clone showed up just once. The chain joins TRBV11-3 to TRBJ2-1; no definite D call. The V and J ends lost 3 bases and 5 bases respectively, with 5 bases between them. This CDR3 comprises 12 residues. CDR1 SGHNT and CDR2 YENEEA come from the germline V gene. CDR3 nucleotide sequence: TGTGCCAGCAGCTTGAACAACAATGAGCAGTTCTTC. It is translated as CASSLNNNEQFF.

The genes are TRBV5-6 and TRBJ2-3; 8 positions agree with TRBD2. Germline V gene sequence: CDR1 SGHDT, CDR2 YYEEEE. The CDR3 extends over 13 amino acids. V lost 8 bases, J lost 4 bases, and 6 bases stayed unmatched. DNA of the CDR3: TGTGCCAGTTCGGCGGGAGGTGCAGATACGCAGTATTTT. This translates into CASSAGGADTQYF.

The chain combines TRBV6-4 with TRBJ2-1; 11 bases match TRBD2. The CDR3 has 16 residues. Germline trimming cut 0 bases from V and 6 bases from J; bases unmatched to any gene: 4. Germline CDR1 is MRHNA and CDR2 is SNTAGT. CDR3 bases: TGTGCCAGCAGTGACTCAGTAGCGGGAGGGTTCAATGAGCAGTTCTTC. The encoded protein is CASSDSVAGGFNEQFF.

J is TRBJ2-2 and V is TRBV5-1, with 11 bases matching TRBD2. Losses at the gene ends were 3 bases for V and 2 bases for J; bases not matched to a gene: 9. This CDR3 comprises 18 residues. From germline, CDR1 is SGHRS and CDR2 YFSETQ. CDR3 nucleotides: TGCGCCAGCAGCTGGGGTTTAGCGGGAGGGCCCAACACCGGGGAGCTGTTTTTT. This sequence encodes CASSWGLAGGPNTGELFF.

V and J are TRBV29-1 and TRBJ2-2, with a tentative D call TRBD2 (6 bases). The V gene lost 4 bases and the J gene lost 4 bases, with 10 bases spanning the gap. CDR3 length: 13 residues. Per germline, CDR1 SQVTM and CDR2 ANQGSEA. This chain's CDR3 is CSVGGDGTGELFF. For the CDR3, the DNA is TGCAGCGTTGGGGGGGATGGCACCGGGGAGCTGTTTTTT.

In its sample, this clone was seen a few times. The chain employs TRBV5-6 and TRBJ2-5; 8 bases are a match to TRBD2. Germline V gene lookup returns CDR1 SGHDT and CDR2 YYEEEE. With V trimmed by 6 bases and J by 3 bases, 13 bases remained unmatched. This CDR3 has 16 residues. The CDR3 DNA sequence: TGTGCCAGCACGGTTGGGGGGGGGACTAGTAAAGAGACCCAGTACTTC. Protein: CASTVGGGTSKETQYF.

The chain combines TRBV4-1 with TRBJ2-7; D is ambiguous. The CDR3 is 13 residues long. Germline V gives CDR1 MGHRA, CDR2 YSYEKL. V was pared by 1 base and J by 3 bases, with 7 bases between. The CDR3 spells CASSQGHSYEQYF. In DNA, the CDR3 is TGCGCCAGCAGCCAAGGTCACAGCTACGAGCAGTACTTC.

DNA of the CDR3: TGTGCCAGCTCACCAGACGGGAATCAGCCCCAGCATTTT. Amino acids: CASSPDGNQPQHF. The V gene is TRBV18, the J gene TRBJ1-5; no clear D gene. CDR3 length: 13 amino acids. Germline loops: CDR1 KGHSH, CDR2 LQKENI. Trimming pared 2 bases from V and 4 bases from J, leaving 6 bases between.

This clone appeared a few times. V usage is TRBV18 and J usage is TRBJ1-1; the match to TRBD1 covers 7 bases. Germline values: CDR1 KGHSH, CDR2 LQKENI. V dropped 0 bases and J dropped 7; count of bases not matched to a gene: 5. The CDR3 contains 14 residues. The CDR3 loop is CASSPPNHRGEAFF. In DNA, the CDR3 is TGTGCCAGCTCACCACCGAACCACAGGGGTGAAGCTTTCTTT.

The chain carries TRBV28 and TRBJ2-7; 11 bases align to TRBD2. Trimming took 5 bases from V and 4 from J; bases not matched to a gene: 10. This CDR3 region has 16 residues. The germline V gene has CDR1 MDHEN and CDR2 SYDVKM. CDR3 coding DNA: TGTGCCAGCAGTCACTTTACTAGCGGGAGAGGGTACGAGCAGTACTTC. Its translation is CASSHFTSGRGYEQYF.

The chain uses TRBV27 and TRBJ2-1; 8 positions agree with TRBD2. Per the germline V gene, CDR1 is MNHEY and CDR2 is SMNVEV (reference sequence). V dropped 5 bases and J dropped 3; count of bases not matched to a gene: 6. The CDR3 has 15 amino acids. CDR3 protein: CASSRSGGLYNEQFF. CDR3 coding DNA: TGTGCCAGCAGTAGAAGCGGGGGCCTCTACAATGAGCAGTTCTTC.

The V and J genes are TRBV7-3 and TRBJ2-5, with 9 bases lining up with TRBD1. The CDR3 runs 15 residues. J was trimmed by 2 bases and V by 2 bases; bases with no gene match: 3. Germline V lookup: CDR1 SGHTA, CDR2 FQGTGA. The CDR3 reads CASSLGGQGQETQYF. The CDR3 region has the DNA TGTGCCAGCAGCTTAGGGGGACAGGGTCAAGAGACCCAGTACTTC.

This chain joins TRBV10-3 and TRBJ1-2; no clear D gene. Trimming shortened V by 4 bases and J by 3 bases, and 3 bases separated the two germline ends. Germline V gene lookup returns CDR1 ENHRY and CDR2 SYGVKD. The CDR3 runs 11 residues. The CDR3 here is CAISADYGYTF. The CDR3 DNA reads as TGTGCCATCAGTGCCGACTATGGCTACACCTTC.

This chain uses TRBV19 with TRBJ1-1, with D unresolved. The CDR3 has 14 amino acids. The V gene lost 1 base and the J gene lost 4 bases, with 10 bases spanning the gap. Germline CDR1 reads LNHDA; CDR2 reads SQIVND (reference sequence). The CDR3 sequence is CASSIGGQFTEAFF. DNA for the CDR3: TGTGCCAGTAGTATAGGCGGGCAGTTCACTGAAGCTTTCTTT. Supplemented by reference TRBV19 and TRBJ1-1, the full variable domain reads DGGITQSPKYLFRKEGQNVTLSCEQNLNHDAMYWYRQDPGQGLRLIYYSQIVNDFQKGDIAEGYSVSREKKESFPLTVTSAQKNPTAFYLCASSIGGQFTEAFFGQGTRLTVV.

V usage is TRBV7-9 and J usage is TRBJ2-7, with 11 bases that match TRBD1. The CDR3 is made up of 15 amino acids. CDR1 is SEHNR, CDR2 FQNEAQ, per germline (reference sequence). V gave up 5 bases and J gave up 7 bases; unmatched junction bases: 10. CDR3 DNA: TGTGCCAGCAGCCCCGGACAGGGGGCCTCCGTGGAGCAGTACTTC. It encodes CASSPGQGASVEQYF.

The count of this clone is one. The chain combines TRBV9 with TRBJ1-2, with TRBD1 matching 8 bases. The junction had 12 bases not matched to a gene; V was cut back by 2 bases and J by 3 bases. Looked up from germline, CDR1 is SGDLS and CDR2 is YYNGEE. The CDR3 contains 17 residues. Written as DNA, the CDR3 is TGTGCCAGCAGCGTGGATCTTAGGACAGGGTTTGACTATGGCTACACCTTC. Encoded protein: CASSVDLRTGFDYGYTF.

This clone has more than one count but fewer than ten. The V and J genes are TRBV12-5 and TRBJ2-1, with TRBD2 matching 9 bases. The CDR3 contains 15 residues. The V segment lost 6 bases and the J segment 5 bases; nucleotides outside the gene matches: 8. Germline CDR1 is LGHNT and CDR2 is FRNRAP. The CDR3 sequence is CASGLGTSINNEQFF. The CDR3 DNA reads as TGTGCTAGTGGATTAGGGACTAGCATCAACAATGAGCAGTTCTTC.

The V call is TRBV10-1, the J call TRBJ2-7, with D possibly matching TRBD1 (6 bases). The CDR3 runs to 14 residues. Germline V gives CDR1 WNHNN, CDR2 SYGVQD (reference sequence). V dropped 3 bases and J dropped 5 bases, with 14 bases sitting between them. The CDR3 sequence: CASSDFTGMDEQYF. The CDR3 DNA sequence: TGCGCCAGCAGTGACTTTACAGGGATGGACGAGCAGTACTTC.

The rearrangement joins TRBV5-1 to TRBJ2-3; 12 bases are a match to TRBD2. The CDR3 covers 17 residues. Trimming took 2 bases from V and 5 from J; bases not matched to a gene: 9. Germline lookup yields CDR1 SGHRS and CDR2 YFSETQ. CDR3 in amino acids: CASSFGLAGGPVDTQYF. The CDR3 bases are TGCGCCAGCAGCTTCGGGCTAGCGGGAGGGCCGGTAGATACGCAGTATTTT. The entire variable domain, with the rest obtained from reference TRBV5-1 and TRBJ2-3, is as follows: KAGVTQTPRYLIKTRGQQVTLSCSPISGHRSVSWYQQTPGQGLQFLFEYFSETQRNKGNFPGRFSGRQFSNSRSEMNVSTLELGDSALYLCASSFGLAGGPVDTQYFGPGTRLTVL.

The J gene is TRBJ2-5, the V gene TRBV7-9; 7 nucleotides agree with TRBD2. The J call is doubtful: the DNA matches TRBJ2-7 better. Germline V gene lookup returns CDR1 SEHNR and CDR2 FQNEAQ (reference sequence). This CDR3 spans 16 amino acids. CDR3 in DNA: TGTGCCAGCAGCTATCCTGGGGCGGGAGAATCCTACGAGCAGTACTTC. This gives the protein CASSYPGAGESYEQYF.

The V and J genes are TRBV2 and TRBJ2-3; TRBD2 agrees at 13 bases. The germline CDR1 and CDR2 sequences are SNHLY and FYNNEI. The CDR3 sequence is 16 residues long. J lost 4 bases, V lost 7 bases, and 8 bases had no gene match. This chain's CDR3 is CASIGTTSGRPDTQYF. CDR3 DNA sequence: TGTGCCAGCATCGGAACGACTAGCGGGAGGCCAGATACGCAGTATTTT.

The chain employs TRBV19 and TRBJ1-4, with unresolved D. The CDR3 sequence is 13 residues long. The germline V gene has CDR1 LNHDA and CDR2 SQIVND (reference sequence). The ends were cut back, 5 bases at V and 0 bases at J, with 4 bases in the middle. The CDR3, as DNA: TGTGCCAGTAGTCCCGCAACTAATGAAAAACTGTTTTTT. It yields the protein CASSPATNEKLFF.

The V gene is TRBV5-1, the J gene TRBJ1-1; possibly TRBD1 for D (6 bases). CDR3 size: 15 residues. CDR1 and CDR2 (germline): SGHRS, YFSETQ. Trimming shortened V by 2 bases and J by 4 bases, and 15 bases separated the two germline ends. This CDR3 reads CASSFRAQGPTEAFF. The CDR3 DNA reads TGCGCCAGCAGCTTCCGGGCACAGGGACCCACTGAAGCTTTCTTT.

The rearrangement links TRBV6-5 to TRBJ2-7, with 8 bases matching TRBD2. Germline CDR1 and CDR2: MNHEY and SVGAGI. With 0 bases clipped from V and 3 bases from J, the junction kept 7 bases outside the gene matches. This CDR3 spans 16 amino acids. This chain's CDR3 is CASSYSTSGLVYEQYF. DNA for the CDR3: TGTGCCAGCAGTTACTCTACCTCGGGACTAGTCTACGAGCAGTACTTC.

V usage is TRBV6-5 and J usage is TRBJ2-5; 7 bases map to TRBD1. The CDR3 has 15 amino acids. V lost 2 bases and J lost 2; bases outside the gene matches: 5. Germline CDR1 and CDR2: MNHEY and SVGAGI. The CDR3 loop is CASSYTPGQQETQYF. CDR3 bases: TGTGCCAGCAGTTACACCCCGGGACAGCAAGAGACCCAGTACTTC.

The CDR3 nucleotides are TGCGCCAGCAGCAGATCCGGGACAGGGGCTGGCTACACCTTC. Translating gives CASSRSGTGAGYTF. This sequence joins TRBV5-1 and TRBJ1-2; 10 bases align to TRBD1. From germline, CDR1 is SGHRS and CDR2 YFSETQ. The CDR3 totals 14 residues. Trimming cost V 4 bases and J 7 bases; bases outside gene matches: 7.